This is a list of T cell receptor beta chains from one sample in a study of early T cells in non-severe SARS-CoV-2 infection. A single record per CDR3 protein comes from TCRdb applying MiXCR to the 5' RACE reads. This repertoire shows tens of thousands of distinct CDR3 sequences, more than 10% found once; its top ten account for roughly 1.7%. What was sequenced was whole blood. The receptors were gathered from an adult who was a healthcare worker with PCR-confirmed SARS-CoV-2 infection or an uninfected control (not recorded which). Both conserved end residues are part of each CDR3. D genes are given only for firm matches. For some rows the clone size is stated as once, few or many, or as a class when expanded; others skip it.

j_gene: TRBJ1-1
d_gene: .
abundance: .
v_gene: TRBV2
len: 14
CDR3aa: CASSAAAWATEAFF
CDR3nt: TGTGCCAGCAGCGCCGCCGCGTGGGCAACGGAAGCTTTCTTT

j_gene: TRBJ2-3
d_gene: TRBD1
abundance: .
v_gene: TRBV20-1
len: 14
CDR3aa: CSAGDRARTDTQYF
CDR3nt: TGCAGTGCAGGGGACAGGGCCCGGACAGATACGCAGTATTTT

j_gene: TRBJ2-5
d_gene: .
abundance: many
v_gene: TRBV10-3
len: 12
CDR3aa: CATAPAEETQYF
CDR3nt: TGTGCCACCGCCCCTGCCGAAGAGACCCAGTACTTC

j_gene: TRBJ1-1
d_gene: .
abundance: few
v_gene: TRBV6-1
len: 15
CDR3aa: CASSEEGGKNTEAFF
CDR3nt: TGTGCCAGCAGTGAAGAGGGAGGGAAAAACACTGAAGCTTTCTTT

j_gene: TRBJ2-5
d_gene: TRBD1
abundance: few
v_gene: TRBV7-9
len: 14
CDR3aa: CASSPTGGQGTQYF
CDR3nt: TGTGCCAGCAGCCCAACAGGGGGGCAGGGGACCCAGTACTTC

j_gene: TRBJ2-1
d_gene: .
abundance: .
v_gene: TRBV5-1
len: 15
CDR3aa: CASSLDKRIQGEQFF
CDR3nt: TGCGCCAGCAGCTTGGATAAACGCATCCAAGGTGAGCAGTTCTTC

j_gene: TRBJ1-2
d_gene: .
abundance: .
v_gene: TRBV9
len: 15
CDR3aa: CASSDNPGRRDGYTF
CDR3nt: TGTGCCAGCAGCGACAACCCGGGCCGGCGGGATGGCTACACCTTC

j_gene: TRBJ2-2
d_gene: .
abundance: many
v_gene: TRBV10-2
len: 14
CDR3aa: CASLAGLRTGELFF
CDR3nt: TGCGCCAGCCTGGCAGGTCTGCGTACCGGGGAGCTGTTTTTT

j_gene: TRBJ1-3
d_gene: TRBD1
abundance: .
v_gene: TRBV6-5
len: 16
CDR3aa: CASSYSTGGTENTIYF
CDR3nt: TGTGCCAGCAGTTACTCGACAGGGGGCACGGAAAACACCATATATTTT

j_gene: TRBJ2-7
d_gene: .
abundance: many
v_gene: TRBV6-1
len: 13
CDR3aa: CATHGGFLREQYF
CDR3nt: TGTGCCACCCACGGGGGATTCCTACGCGAGCAGTACTTC

j_gene: TRBJ2-7
d_gene: .
abundance: .
v_gene: TRBV30
len: 14
CDR3aa: CAWSRRGPYAEQYF
CDR3nt: TGTGCCTGGAGCCGCCGGGGGCCTTACGCCGAGCAGTACTTC

j_gene: TRBJ2-7
d_gene: .
abundance: few
v_gene: TRBV5-6
len: 14
CDR3aa: CASSLVGHNYEQYF
CDR3nt: TGTGCCAGCAGCTTGGTGGGACATAACTACGAGCAGTACTTC

j_gene: TRBJ1-3
d_gene: .
abundance: many
v_gene: TRBV12-3/TRBV12-4
len: 15
CDR3aa: CASTGRPDSGNTIYF
CDR3nt: TGTGCCAGCACGGGACGGCCCGACTCTGGAAACACCATATATTTT

j_gene: TRBJ2-7
d_gene: .
abundance: many
v_gene: TRBV18
len: 13
CDR3aa: CASSRDRTYEQYF
CDR3nt: TGTGCCAGCTCCCGCGACAGGACATACGAGCAGTACTTC

j_gene: TRBJ1-5
d_gene: .
abundance: many
v_gene: TRBV6-2/TRBV6-3
len: 14
CDR3aa: CASSYVGTSQPQHF
CDR3nt: TGTGCCAGCAGTTACGTCGGGACATCTCAGCCCCAGCATTTT

j_gene: TRBJ2-5
d_gene: TRBD2
abundance: many
v_gene: TRBV7-9
len: 17
CDR3aa: CASRWTSGGDPQETQYF
CDR3nt: TGTGCCAGCCGATGGACTAGCGGGGGGGACCCTCAAGAGACCCAGTACTTC

j_gene: TRBJ2-5
d_gene: .
abundance: .
v_gene: TRBV29-1
len: 12
CDR3aa: CCVRTERETQYF
CDR3nt: TGCTGCGTTCGGACAGAAAGAGAGACCCAGTACTTC

j_gene: TRBJ2-5
d_gene: .
abundance: few
v_gene: TRBV11-2
len: 14
CDR3aa: CASSYRTLQETQYF
CDR3nt: TGTGCCAGCAGCTATCGGACCCTTCAAGAGACCCAGTACTTC

j_gene: TRBJ2-1
d_gene: .
abundance: .
v_gene: TRBV12-3/TRBV12-4
len: 14
CDR3aa: CASSFGQFNNEQFF
CDR3nt: TGTGCCAGCAGTTTTGGTCAGTTTAACAATGAGCAGTTCTTC

j_gene: TRBJ1-5
d_gene: .
abundance: .
v_gene: TRBV20-1
len: 15
CDR3aa: CSARDIFQGNQPQHF
CDR3nt: TGCAGTGCTAGAGATATCTTCCAGGGGAATCAGCCCCAGCATTTT

j_gene: TRBJ2-3
d_gene: .
abundance: many
v_gene: TRBV10-3
len: 16
CDR3aa: CAIRGRDNREEDTQYF
CDR3nt: TGTGCCATCAGGGGCAGGGACAACAGGGAGGAAGATACGCAGTATTTT

j_gene: TRBJ1-3
d_gene: .
abundance: .
v_gene: TRBV6-5
len: 15
CDR3aa: CASSYGRASGNTIYF
CDR3nt: TGTGCCAGCAGTTATGGAAGAGCCTCTGGAAACACCATATATTTT